This TCR beta chain comes out of a study of T cells in Graves' hyperthyroidism and ophthalmopathy. This clonotype was counted at least ten times. What it binds is not known. What was amplified from RNA transcripts were TCR beta CDR3 regions. HTBI primers were employed in a first-round RT-PCR of the TCR CDR3. TCRdb reprocessed the multiplex PCR reads via MiXCR and lists one record per CDR3 protein. The table includes 550,000 to 700,000 distinct CDR3 sequences, around 45% detected once. Clinical symptoms, serum thyroxine and TRAb, thyroid ultrasound and orbital computed tomography together formed the diagnostic basis. From germline, CDR1 is MGHDK and CDR2 SYGVNS. Deletions cut 9 bases from V and 6 bases from J, with 21 bases between. CDR3 length: 14 residues. Overall study findings and caveats: In simple terms, a model built on 13 V-J features told ophthalmopathy apart from stable hyperthyroidism.

This clonotype was sampled from an adult woman with Graves' disease, either hyperthyroidism or ophthalmopathy (not recorded which). The chain joins TRBV25-1 to TRBJ2-7; D may be TRBD1 (6 bases). Sequencing was done on a sample of peripheral blood or thyroid tissue (not recorded which). CDR3 sequence: CASTRTGRWGEQYF. As DNA, the CDR3 is TGTGCCAGTACGAGAACAGGGCGATGGGGCGAGCAGTACTTC.